This paragraph covers one T cell receptor beta chain sequence. Its antigen is currently unknown. There are 15 residues in the CDR3. The germline V gene has CDR1 MGHRA and CDR2 YSYEKL. Trimming cost V 5 bases and J 6 bases, with 17 bases left between them. This specimen comes from a study of STAT5B mutations in CD4+ large granular lymphocyte leukemia. Study-level points and caveats: TRBV06-family usage was enriched in top patient clones (8/27) versus controls (2/35).

Using immunoSEQ multiplex PCR, the repertoire was profiled, and TCRdb retains in-frame clones only, with some absent. The sample has fewer than 45,000 clones, 75% to 85% seen once. This chain links TRBV4-1 with TRBJ2-1; D may be TRBD1 or TRBD2 (6 bases each). The clonotype was recovered from a human donor in good health. Sequenced input: CD4+ T cells from blood buffy coats. The CDR3 protein is CASSASAGHINEQFF. In DNA form, the CDR3 reads TGCGCCAGCAGCGCCTCTGCGGGACATATCAATGAGCAGTTCTTC.